This passage covers 10 T cell receptor beta chains from one sample sequenced in a study of spatial heterogeneity in lung cancer. Time point denoted: sample taken at primary tumor resection. Unsorted tumor, nontumor lung tissue or cryopreserved PBMC supplied the whole RNA. In TCRdb, the 5' RACE reads were re-called with MiXCR into one record per CDR3 protein. The table has more than 10,000 distinct CDR3 sequences, about 3.8% seen once. The source material was PBMCs, sampled at surgery. These receptors all stem from a male donor with early-stage non-small cell lung cancer.

This clonotype has a count of ten or more. For a library built for alpha chains, this beta chain is a stray read; little rests on its size. The genes are TRBV5-1 and TRBJ2-3, with 9 bases lining up with TRBD1. Germline V gene data show CDR1 as SGHRS and CDR2 as YFSETQ. V was pared by 4 bases and J by 2 bases, with 11 bases of the junction left unmatched. CDR3 length equals 17 residues. The CDR3 DNA reads TGCGCCAGCAGCCGTCGCCCGGGACAGGGATTCACAGATACGCAGTATTTT. Encoded protein: CASSRRPGQGFTDTQYF.

This clonotype was recorded at least ten times. This beta chain is an unintended read in a library built for alpha chains; its size means little. This chain uses TRBV7-2 with TRBJ1-1; D is unresolved. Trimming left V 5 bases short and J 0 bases short, with 7 bases between. This CDR3 has 13 amino acids. Per the germline V gene, CDR1 is SGHTA and CDR2 is FQGNSA. CDR3 region: CASSPHLNTEAFF. CDR3 DNA: TGTGCCAGCAGCCCCCATTTGAACACTGAAGCTTTCTTT.

The table lists this clonotype with many counts. In a library made to pick up alpha chains, this beta chain is a stray read with a size that means little. The chain carries TRBV7-9 and TRBJ1-1; D remains ambiguous. This CDR3 comprises 13 residues. Per the germline V gene, CDR1 is SEHNR and CDR2 is FQNEAQ (reference sequence). V lost 1 base and J lost 1, with 4 bases in between. CDR3 bases: TGTGCCAGCAGCTTAGAGGGGAACACTGAAGCTTTCTTT. Protein product: CASSLEGNTEAFF. The whole variable domain, filled in from reference TRBV7-9 and TRBJ1-1, reads DTGVSQNPRHKITKRGQNVTFRCDPISEHNRLYWYRQTLGQGPEFLTYFQNEAQLEKSRLLSDRFSAERPKGSFSTLEIQRTEQGDSAMYLCASSLEGNTEAFFGQGTRLTVV.

Of note for this clonotype: The junction does not match germline at one end; this may be a read error. The library was built for alpha chains, so this beta chain is an off-target read and its size means little. The chain links TRBV6-1 to TRBJ2-1, with D possibly TRBD2 on 8 matching bases. This CDR3 is 15 amino acids long. The germline CDR1 and CDR2 sequences are MNHNS and SASEGT. The CDR3 protein is CTSSEAGDRADEQFF. Here the CDR3 DNA reads TGTACCAGCAGTGAAGCGGGAGACAGGGCAGATGAGCAGTTCTTC.

This clonotype was seen ten or more times. Within a library made for alpha chains, this beta chain is off target, and its count is uninformative. The chain employs TRBV4-1 and TRBJ1-6; no firm D call. The germline V gene has CDR1 MGHRA and CDR2 YSYEKL. Trimming took 2 bases from V and 5 from J, leaving 1 base between them. The CDR3 is 12 amino acids. CDR3 region: CASSQNNSPLHF. DNA for the CDR3: TGCGCCAGCAGCCAAAATAATTCACCCCTCCACTTT.

This clonotype was observed at least ten times. Little can be read into the size of this beta chain, an off-target read in a library designed for alpha chains. The CDR3 reads CASSPGLAGEQYF. As DNA, the CDR3 is TGTGCCAGCAGCCCGGGACTAGCGGGGGAGCAGTACTTC. V usage is TRBV11-3 and J usage is TRBJ2-7; 13 nucleotides align to TRBD2. CDR3 length: 13 residues. Losses at the gene ends were 5 bases for V and 7 bases for J; bases not matched to a gene: 2. Germline-derived CDR1 and CDR2 are SGHNT and YENEEA.

This clonotype was seen ten or more times. The library was built for alpha chains, so this beta chain is an off-target read and its size means little. The rearrangement links TRBV10-3 to TRBJ1-1; TRBD1 might be the D (5 bases). The germline V gene encodes CDR1 ENHRY and CDR2 SYGVKD. V lost 2 bases, J lost 4 bases, and 11 bases lay in between. The CDR3 runs 14 residues. The CDR3 nucleotides are TGTGCCATCAGTGAGCCGGGGCCGGGCACTGAAGCTTTCTTT. The encoded protein is CAISEPGPGTEAFF.

There are many counts of this clonotype. This beta chain is a stray sequence in a library constructed for alpha chains; its clone size is not meaningful. V is TRBV5-1 and J is TRBJ2-7; 9 bases match TRBD2. Losses at the gene ends were 0 bases for V and 5 bases for J; bases not matched to a gene: 6. This CDR3 comprises 15 residues. CDR1 and CDR2 (germline): SGHRS, YFSETQ. CDR3 region: CASSLVGSGSHEQYF. DNA of the CDR3: TGCGCCAGCAGCTTGGTGGGTAGCGGGAGCCACGAGCAGTACTTC.

There are many counts of this clonotype. Because this beta chain is a stray read in a library intended to capture alpha chains, its abundance should not be given much weight. The V and J genes are TRBV7-3 and TRBJ2-1; the D gene is possibly TRBD2 (6 bases). In germline, CDR1 is SGHTA, CDR2 FQGTGA. The CDR3 has 16 residues. The ends were cut back, 5 bases at V and 5 bases at J, with 19 bases in the middle. The CDR3 nucleotides read TGTGCCAGCAGCCGATCGGGACTGGAACCAAACAATGAGCAGTTCTTC. Translation gives CASSRSGLEPNNEQFF.

This clonotype was seen at least ten times. The size of this beta chain means little, since it is a stray read in a library made for alpha chains. The chain recombines TRBV7-9 with TRBJ2-6; no definite D call. The CDR3 is 15 amino acids. The germline V gene encodes CDR1 SEHNR and CDR2 FQNEAQ (reference sequence). V was cut by 6 bases and J by 1 base, with 10 bases left in between. The CDR3 nucleotides read TGTGCCAGCAGAGATCTGCGATCTGGGGCCAACGTCCTGACTTTC. Translating gives CASRDLRSGANVLTF.